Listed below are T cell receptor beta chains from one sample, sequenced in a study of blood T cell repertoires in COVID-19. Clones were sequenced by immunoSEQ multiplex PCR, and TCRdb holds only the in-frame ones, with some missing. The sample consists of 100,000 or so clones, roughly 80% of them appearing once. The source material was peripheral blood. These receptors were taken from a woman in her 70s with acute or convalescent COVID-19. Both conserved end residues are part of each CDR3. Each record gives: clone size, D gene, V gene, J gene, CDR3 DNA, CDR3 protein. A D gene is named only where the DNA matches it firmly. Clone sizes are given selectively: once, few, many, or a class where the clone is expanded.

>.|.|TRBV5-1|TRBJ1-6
TGCGCCAGCAGTTCTACAGGGAGCTCCTATAATTCACCCCTCCACTTT
CASSSTGSSYNSPLHF
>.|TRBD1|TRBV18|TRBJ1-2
TGTGCCAGCTCGAAACCTGGGACAGGGGATTATGGCTACACCTTC
CASSKPGTGDYGYTF
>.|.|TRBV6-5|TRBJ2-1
TGTGCCAGCACCCCCACAGTCTACAATGAGCAGTTCTTC
CASTPTVYNEQFF
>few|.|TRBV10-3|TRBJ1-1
TGTGCCATCAGGAGGTCGGAGGCACGGCCTGAAGCTTTCTTT
CAIRRSEARPEAFF
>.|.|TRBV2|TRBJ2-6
TGTGCCAGCAGTGTTTATACTGGGGCCAACGTCCTGACTTTC
CASSVYTGANVLTF
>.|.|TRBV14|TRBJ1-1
TGTGCCAGCAGCCACCAGGAGAACACTGAAGCTTTCTTT
CASSHQENTEAFF
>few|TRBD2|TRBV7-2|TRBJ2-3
TGTGCCAGCAGCCCCTACGCGGGGGGGCTGGGAGATACGCAGTATTTT
CASSPYAGGLGDTQYF
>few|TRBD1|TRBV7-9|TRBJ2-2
TGTGCCAGCAGCCCCGACAGGGGGCGAGCCGGGGAGCTGTTTTTT
CASSPDRGRAGELFF
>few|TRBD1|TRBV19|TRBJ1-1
TGTGCCAGTAGTAGGGGACAGGGGAGCTATGCTGAAGCTTTCTTT
CASSRGQGSYAEAFF
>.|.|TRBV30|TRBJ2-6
TGTGCCTGGATCTACTCTGGGGCCAACGTCCTGACTTTC
CAWIYSGANVLTF
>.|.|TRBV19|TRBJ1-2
TGTGCCAGTAGTATGACGGAGGCTCCCTATGGCTACACCTTC
CASSMTEAPYGYTF
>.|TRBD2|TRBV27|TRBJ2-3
TGTGCCAGCAGTTTATCCGGGACTAGCGGACACACAGATACGCAGTATTTT
CASSLSGTSGHTDTQYF
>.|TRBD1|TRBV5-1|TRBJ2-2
TGCGCCAGCAGCTTTACAGGGGCGGGCACCGGGGAGCTGTTTTTT
CASSFTGAGTGELFF
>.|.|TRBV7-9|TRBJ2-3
TGTGCCAGCAGGCCCAGGACCTCTCGGACACCTGATACGCAGTATTTT
CASRPRTSRTPDTQYF
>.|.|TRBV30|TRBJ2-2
TGTGCCTGGAGTACGGGGAGGAACACCGGGGAGCTGTTTTTT
CAWSTGRNTGELFF
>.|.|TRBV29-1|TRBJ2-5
TGCAGCGTTTTCGCTGGCAGCGATCTTACCCAGTACTTC
CSVFAGSDLTQYF
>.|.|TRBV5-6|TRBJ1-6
TGTGCCAGCAGCTTCACGGGGGGCTCTTCACCCCTCCACTTT
CASSFTGGSSPLHF